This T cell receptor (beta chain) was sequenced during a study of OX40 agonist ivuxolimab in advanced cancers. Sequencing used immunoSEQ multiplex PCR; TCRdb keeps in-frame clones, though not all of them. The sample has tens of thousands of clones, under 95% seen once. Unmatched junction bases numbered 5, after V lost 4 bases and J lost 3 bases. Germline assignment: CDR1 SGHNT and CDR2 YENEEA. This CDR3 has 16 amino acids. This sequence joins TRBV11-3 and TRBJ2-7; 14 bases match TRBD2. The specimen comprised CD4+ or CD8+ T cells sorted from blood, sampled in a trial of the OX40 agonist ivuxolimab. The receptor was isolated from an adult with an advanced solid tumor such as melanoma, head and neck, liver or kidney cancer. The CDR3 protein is CASSSRGTSGSYEQYF. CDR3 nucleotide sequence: TGTGCCAGCAGCTCCCGAGGGACTAGCGGGAGCTACGAGCAGTACTTC.